This TCR beta chain was found in a study of T cells in Graves' hyperthyroidism and ophthalmopathy. Amplified TCR beta CDR3 regions derived from RNA transcripts. The HTBI primer set served for first-round RT-PCR of the TCR CDR3. Each CDR3 protein is one row after TCRdb ran MiXCR on the multiplex PCR reads. The sample carries 350,000 or so distinct CDR3 sequences, around 20% recorded once. Of note for this clonotype: Its target is unknown.

Hyperthyroidism in the patients, aged 18 to 65, was newly diagnosed and under 2 months in duration. The PBMCs were sourced from fresh peripheral blood (less than 11 ml). Germline CDR1 SGHRS, CDR2 YFSETQ. The length of the CDR3 is 16 residues. The V end lost 0 bases, the J end lost 4 bases, and 16 bases lay between the germline ends. Findings and limits, study-wide: Clonotypes that were expanded in thyroid above 0.001 mostly appeared in blood too.

The sample comprised blood. The chain joins TRBV5-1 to TRBJ1-1; the D gene is possibly TRBD1 (5 bases). This sequence originates from a woman in her 50s with Graves' hyperthyroidism. As DNA, the CDR3 is TGCGCCAGCAGCTTGGACCGGCGCAATGGGGGCACTGAAGCTTTCTTT. As protein: CASSLDRRNGGTEAFF.